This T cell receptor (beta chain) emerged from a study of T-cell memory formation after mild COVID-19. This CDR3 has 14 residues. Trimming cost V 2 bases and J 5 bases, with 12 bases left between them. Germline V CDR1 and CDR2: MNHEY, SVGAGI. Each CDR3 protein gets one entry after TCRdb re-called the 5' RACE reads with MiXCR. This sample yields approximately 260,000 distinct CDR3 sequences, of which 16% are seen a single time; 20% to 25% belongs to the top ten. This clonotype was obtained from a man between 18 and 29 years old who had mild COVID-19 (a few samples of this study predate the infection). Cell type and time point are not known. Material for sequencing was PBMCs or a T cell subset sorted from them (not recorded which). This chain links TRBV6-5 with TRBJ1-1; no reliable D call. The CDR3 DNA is TGTGCCAGCAGTTACAGCGGGGAAGCAACTGAAGCTTTCTTT. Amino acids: CASSYSGEATEAFF.